This T cell receptor (beta chain) emerged from a study of somatic mutations in cytotoxic T cells in rheumatoid arthritis. Points on this clone: What it recognizes is unknown.

Study-wide results and caveats: No significant CD8+ T-cell clonality difference was found between rheumatoid arthritis patients and age-matched controls. Among approximately 60 patients, about eight showed a largest CD8+ clone that surpassed 20% of CD8+ cells. Rheumatoid arthritis patients, but not healthy controls, exhibited increasing CD8+ clonality with age.

V lost 1 base and J lost 10, with 24 bases in between. CDR1 and CDR2 from the germline V gene are SGDLS and YYNGEE. The CDR3 runs to 17 residues. Assay used: immunoSEQ multiplex PCR; TCRdb lists only in-frame clones, some missing. The sample has under 7,500 clones; about 68% are singletons. Input material: CD8+ T cells sorted from blood. This clonotype was sampled from a woman aged 55-69 years in good health. The gene calls are TRBV9 and TRBJ2-1; perhaps TRBD1 as D (5 bases). The CDR3 DNA reads TGTGCCAGCAGCGTATTCTCTGGGCAGGGCCTAACTGGGGAGCAGTTCTTC. This encodes CASSVFSGQGLTGEQFF.